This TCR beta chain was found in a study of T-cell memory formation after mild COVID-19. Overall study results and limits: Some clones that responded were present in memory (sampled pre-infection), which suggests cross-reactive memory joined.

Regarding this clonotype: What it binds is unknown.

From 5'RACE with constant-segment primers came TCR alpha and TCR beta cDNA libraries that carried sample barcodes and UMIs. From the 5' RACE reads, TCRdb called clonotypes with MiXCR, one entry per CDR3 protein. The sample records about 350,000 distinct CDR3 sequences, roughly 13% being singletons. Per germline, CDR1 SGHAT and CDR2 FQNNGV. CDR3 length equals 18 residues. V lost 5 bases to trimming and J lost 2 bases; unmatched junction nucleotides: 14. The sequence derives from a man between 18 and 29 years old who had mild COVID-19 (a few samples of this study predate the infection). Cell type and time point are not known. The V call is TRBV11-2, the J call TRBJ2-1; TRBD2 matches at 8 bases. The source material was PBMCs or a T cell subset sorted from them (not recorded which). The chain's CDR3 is CASSAGWAARGAYNEQFF. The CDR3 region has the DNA TGTGCCAGCAGCGCTGGGTGGGCCGCGCGGGGGGCCTACAATGAGCAGTTCTTC.